Each of the 10 T cell receptor beta chains below was sequenced from the same sample in a study of cytomegalovirus exposure and HLA in healthy donors. Primers: 60 Vbeta forward and 13 Jbeta reverse. Using immunoSEQ multiplex PCR, the repertoire was profiled, and TCRdb retains in-frame clones only, with some absent. In the table there are about 140,000 clones, 65% to 80% of which are singletons. Input material: PBMCs. The source of these receptors is a male donor in good health and CMV-seronegative.

V gene TRBV28 combines with J gene TRBJ2-2; 7 bases map to TRBD1. The V and J ends lost 6 bases and 11 bases, in that order; junction bases with no gene match: 9. CDR3 length equals 13 residues. CDR1 is MDHEN and CDR2 is SYDVKM in the germline V gene. The CDR3 is CASRSPGQPELFF. The CDR3 nucleotides are TGTGCCAGCAGATCCCCGGGACAGCCAGAGCTGTTTTTT.

The chain employs TRBV18 and TRBJ1-3; 9 bases agree with TRBD1. J lost 4 bases, V lost 3 bases, and 7 bases had no gene match. This CDR3 has 16 residues. Per the germline V gene, CDR1 is KGHSH and CDR2 is LQKENI. The CDR3 sequence is CASSPLLTGGGNTIYF. Written as DNA, the CDR3 is TGTGCCAGCTCACCCCTTTTAACAGGGGGCGGAAACACCATATATTTT.

The V gene is TRBV6-5, the J gene TRBJ2-5; TRBD1 matches at 7 bases. The CDR3 loop spans 16 amino acids. Germline CDR1 is MNHEY and CDR2 is SVGAGI. Losses at the gene ends were 3 bases for V and 0 bases for J; bases not matched to a gene: 7. CDR3: CASSYTSGGHQETQYF. The CDR3 bases are TGTGCCAGCAGTTATACGTCAGGGGGTCACCAAGAGACCCAGTACTTC.

The chain recombines TRBV5-1 with TRBJ2-5; TRBD1 might be the D (7 bases). Germline CDR1 and CDR2: SGHRS and YFSETQ. V was pared by 4 bases and J by 7 bases, with 20 bases between. The CDR3 contains 15 residues. The CDR3 nucleotides read TGCGCCAGCAGCACTCAGGGGGGCAGCTTGGGGACCCAGTACTTC. This sequence encodes CASSTQGGSLGTQYF.

The gene calls are TRBV4-3 and TRBJ1-3; D is perhaps TRBD1 (6 bases). The CDR3 is 17 residues long. The germline V gene encodes CDR1 LGHNA and CDR2 YSLEER. V was trimmed by 4 bases and J by 0 bases, leaving 16 bases between them. The CDR3 protein is CASSRQQGTNSGNTIYF. The DNA of the CDR3 is TGCGCCAGCAGCCGCCAACAGGGAACTAACTCTGGAAACACCATATATTTT.

The gene calls are TRBV7-9 and TRBJ2-1; D gene uncertain. Germline CDR1 and CDR2: SEHNR and FQNEAQ (reference sequence). CDR3 length: 12 residues. V lost 5 bases and J lost 13, with 15 bases in between. The CDR3, as DNA: TGTGCCAGCAGCCCACTGACTCCAAGTCAGTTCTTC. This sequence encodes CASSPLTPSQFF.

The chain has TRBV12-1 and TRBJ1-2; no check of the table's D call, TRBD1, against the DNA was made. TRBV12-1 is listed as a pseudogene. This CDR3 region has 17 residues. In nucleotides, the CDR3 is TGTGCCAGCAGCTTAGGGTGTGTGGCCGCAGGGCCTCATGGCTACACCTTC. It codes for CASSLGCVAAGPHGYTF.

The chain couples TRBV11-3 to TRBJ2-1; D is unclear. CDR1 and CDR2 (germline): SGHNT, YENEEA. The V gene lost 4 bases and the J gene lost 9 bases, with 13 bases spanning the gap. CDR3 length: 13 amino acids. CDR3: CASSSIPFGEQFF. CDR3 DNA: TGTGCCAGCAGCTCTATCCCATTCGGTGAGCAGTTCTTC.

The chain employs TRBV28 and TRBJ2-7; TRBD2 matches at 9 bases. This CDR3 region has 14 residues. The V and J ends lost 8 bases and 1 base, in that order; junction bases with no gene match: 6. Per the germline V gene, CDR1 is MDHEN and CDR2 is SYDVKM. In DNA, the CDR3 is TGTGCCAGCGGCGCGGGAGGGCCTTCCTACGAGCAGTACTTC. As protein: CASGAGGPSYEQYF.

The rearrangement joins TRBV5-4 to TRBJ2-2; maybe TRBD1 (5 bases). CDR1 is SGHNT, CDR2 YYREEE, per germline (reference sequence). V dropped 3 bases and J dropped 6 bases, with 9 bases sitting between them. The CDR3 spans 13 residues. Here the CDR3 DNA reads TGTGCCAGCAGCTCCCAGGGCGCCGGGGAGCTGTTTTTT. Its translation is CASSSQGAGELFF.